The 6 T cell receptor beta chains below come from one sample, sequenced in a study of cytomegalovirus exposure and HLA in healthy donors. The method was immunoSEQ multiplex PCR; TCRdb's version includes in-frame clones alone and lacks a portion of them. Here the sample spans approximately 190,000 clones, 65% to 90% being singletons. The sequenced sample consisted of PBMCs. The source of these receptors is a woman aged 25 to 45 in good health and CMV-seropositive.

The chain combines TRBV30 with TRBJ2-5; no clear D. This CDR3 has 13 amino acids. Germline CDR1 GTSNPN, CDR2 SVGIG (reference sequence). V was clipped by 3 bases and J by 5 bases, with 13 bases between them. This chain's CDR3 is CAWRASSLETQYF. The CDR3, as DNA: TGTGCCTGGAGGGCCTCTAGTCTCGAGACCCAGTACTTC.

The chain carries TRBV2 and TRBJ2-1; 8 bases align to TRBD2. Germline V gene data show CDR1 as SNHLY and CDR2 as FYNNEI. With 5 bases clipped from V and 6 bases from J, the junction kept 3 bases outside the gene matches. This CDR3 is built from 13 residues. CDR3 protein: CASSSGLVNEQFF. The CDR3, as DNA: TGTGCCAGCAGTTCGGGACTAGTCAATGAGCAGTTCTTC. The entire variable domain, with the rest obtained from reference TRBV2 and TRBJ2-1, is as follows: EPEVTQTPSHQVTQMGQEVILRCVPISNHLYFYWYRQILGQKVEFLVSFYNNEISEKSEIFDDQFSVERPDGSNFTLKIRSTKLEDSAMYFCASSSGLVNEQFFGPGTRLTVL.

Here the CDR3 reads CASRPTGGGELFF. For the CDR3, the DNA is TGTGCCAGCAGACCCACAGGGGGCGGGGAGCTGTTTTTT. The V and J genes are TRBV6-5 and TRBJ2-2; 8 nucleotides agree with TRBD1. The V gene's germline CDR1 is MNHEY and CDR2 SVGAGI. The trim removed 6 bases at V and 7 bases at J, leaving 4 bases unmatched. This CDR3 spans 13 amino acids.

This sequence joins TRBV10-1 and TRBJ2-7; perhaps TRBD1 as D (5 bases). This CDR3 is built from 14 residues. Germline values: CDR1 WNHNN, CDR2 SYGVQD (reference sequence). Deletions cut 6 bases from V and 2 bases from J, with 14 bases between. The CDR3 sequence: CASSPQGGTYEQYF. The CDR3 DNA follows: TGCGCCAGCAGCCCCCAGGGTGGGACCTACGAGCAGTACTTC.

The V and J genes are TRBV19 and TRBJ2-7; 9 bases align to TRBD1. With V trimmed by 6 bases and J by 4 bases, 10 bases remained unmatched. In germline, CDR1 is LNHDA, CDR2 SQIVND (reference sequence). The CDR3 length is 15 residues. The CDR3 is CASSDRRDRVYEQYF. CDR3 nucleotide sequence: TGTGCCAGTAGCGACCGTCGGGACAGGGTTTACGAGCAGTACTTC.

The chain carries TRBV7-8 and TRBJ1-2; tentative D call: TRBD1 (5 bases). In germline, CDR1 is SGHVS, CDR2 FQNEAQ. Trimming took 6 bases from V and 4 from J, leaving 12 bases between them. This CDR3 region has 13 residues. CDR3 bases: TGTGCCAGCAGAATGCAGGGCGGCTATGGCTACACCTTC. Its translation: CASRMQGGYGYTF.